This T cell receptor (beta chain) was recorded in a study of blood T cell repertoires in COVID-19. Original methodology: The assay estimated nucleated cells by amplifying reference gene primers. The assay was immunoSEQ multiplex PCR, and TCRdb's table has in-frame clones only and misses some. That table supplies the V and J calls and clone size; D and trimming were determined from the DNA. The sample records a few hundred thousand clones, approximately 91% being singletons. V lost 0 bases and J 1 base, leaving 8 bases between the germline ends. The germline CDR1 and CDR2 sequences are SGDLS and YYNGEE. The CDR3 is 15 residues long. Cohort assignment relied on participant-reported clinical history.

Specimen: PBMCs or T cells enriched from blood (not recorded which). The chain is built from TRBV9 and TRBJ2-1, with D perhaps TRBD2 (6 bases). This receptor was obtained from a young woman who had recovered from COVID-19. The CDR3 coding sequence is TGTGCCAGCAGCGTAGTGGGGGGATCCTACAATGAGCAGTTCTTC. Translated: CASSVVGGSYNEQFF.